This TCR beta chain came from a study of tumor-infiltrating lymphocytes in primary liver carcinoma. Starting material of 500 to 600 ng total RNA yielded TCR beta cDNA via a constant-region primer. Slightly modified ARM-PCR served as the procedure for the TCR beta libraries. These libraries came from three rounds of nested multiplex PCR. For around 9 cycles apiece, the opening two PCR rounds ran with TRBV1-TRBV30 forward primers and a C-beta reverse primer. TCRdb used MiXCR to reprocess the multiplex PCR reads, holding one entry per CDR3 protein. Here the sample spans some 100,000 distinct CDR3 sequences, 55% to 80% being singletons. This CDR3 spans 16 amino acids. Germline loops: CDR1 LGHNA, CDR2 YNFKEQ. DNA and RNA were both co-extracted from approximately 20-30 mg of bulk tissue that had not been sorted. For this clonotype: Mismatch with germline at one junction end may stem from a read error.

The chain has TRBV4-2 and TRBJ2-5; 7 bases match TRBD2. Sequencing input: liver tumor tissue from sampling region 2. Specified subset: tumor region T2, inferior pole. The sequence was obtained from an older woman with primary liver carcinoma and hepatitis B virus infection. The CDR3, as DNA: TGTGCCAGCAGCCAAGATCCATCGGGAGGTCATGAGACCCATTACTTC. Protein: CASSQDPSGGHETHYF.